Here is one T cell receptor beta chain with its context. CDR3 length: 16 residues. CDR1 and CDR2 (germline): KGHSH, LQKENI. V trimming: 4 bases; J trimming: 1 base; junction bases outside the gene matches: 7. The data were obtained in a study of blood T cell repertoires in COVID-19. The wider study: The cDNA or gDNA used as material had been derived from T cells, B-cell-depleted T cells, or PBMCs.

Original methodology: Estimates of nucleated cell counts were drawn from the amplification of reference gene primers. The repertoire was sequenced with immunoSEQ multiplex PCR; TCRdb's copy has only in-frame clones and lacks some. For V, J and clone size, that table is used; D and trimming come from the DNA. The sample includes approximately 89,000 clones, around 75% of them seen just once. The sequenced material came from peripheral blood. The clonotype originates from a man in his 70s with acute or convalescent COVID-19. The chain joins TRBV18 to TRBJ1-3, with 7 bases matching TRBD1. CDR3: CASSQRTGDSGNTIYF. CDR3 nucleotide sequence: TGTGCCAGCTCACAAAGGACAGGCGATTCTGGAAACACCATATATTTT.